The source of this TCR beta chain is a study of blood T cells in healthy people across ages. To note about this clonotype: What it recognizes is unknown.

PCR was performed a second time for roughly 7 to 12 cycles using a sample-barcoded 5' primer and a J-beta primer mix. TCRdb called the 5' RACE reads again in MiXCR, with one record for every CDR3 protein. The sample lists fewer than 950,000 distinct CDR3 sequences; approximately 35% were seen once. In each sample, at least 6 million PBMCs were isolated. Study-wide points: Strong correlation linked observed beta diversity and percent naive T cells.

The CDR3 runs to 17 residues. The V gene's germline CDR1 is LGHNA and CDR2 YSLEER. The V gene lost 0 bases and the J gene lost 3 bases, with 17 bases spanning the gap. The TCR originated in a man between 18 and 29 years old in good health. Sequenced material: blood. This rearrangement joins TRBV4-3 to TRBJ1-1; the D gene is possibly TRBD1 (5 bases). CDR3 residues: CASSQDWGGSLDTEAFF. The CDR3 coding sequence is TGCGCCAGCAGCCAAGATTGGGGGGGGAGTTTGGACACTGAAGCTTTCTTT.